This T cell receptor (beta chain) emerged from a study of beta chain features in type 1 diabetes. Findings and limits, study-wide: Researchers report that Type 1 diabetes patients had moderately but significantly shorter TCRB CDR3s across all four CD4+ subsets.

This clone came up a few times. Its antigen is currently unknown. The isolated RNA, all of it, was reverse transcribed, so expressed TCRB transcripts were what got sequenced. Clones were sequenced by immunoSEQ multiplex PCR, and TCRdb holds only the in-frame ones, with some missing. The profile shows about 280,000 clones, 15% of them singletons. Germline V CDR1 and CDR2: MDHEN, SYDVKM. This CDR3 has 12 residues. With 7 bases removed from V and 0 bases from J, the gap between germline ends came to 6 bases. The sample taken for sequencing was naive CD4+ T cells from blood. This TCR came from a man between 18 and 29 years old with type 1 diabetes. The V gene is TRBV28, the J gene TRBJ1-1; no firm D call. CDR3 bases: TGTGCCAGCACCCAGTTGAACACTGAAGCTTTCTTT. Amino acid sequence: CASTQLNTEAFF.